Detailed here is one TCR beta chain. Which antigen it targets is not known. No clone much larger than this one lies a single base away; base qualities are absent. The sample is drawn from a study of radiotherapy plus CTLA-4 blockade in lung cancer listed by TCRdb under 2018. Looking at the study overall: Among the enrolled patients, approximately 18% had an objective response, and 25% to 35% reached disease control. What the research found in general, with its limitations: After treatment with radiotherapy and ipilimumab, TCR clones that originated in tumors expanded in peripheral blood. The strongest predictors of response, as reported, were early dynamic changes in blood T cell clones along with a rise in serum interferon-beta after radiation.

From the cysteine up to the phenylalanine, the CDR3 has a length of 13 residues. Of the read, only the CDR3 DNA is kept; its 39 bases are in frame from base 1. From a lookup of the germline V gene, CDR1 and CDR2 are SNHLY and FYNNEI. The trim is 4 bases for V and 1 base for J, with a gap of 7 bases between the germline ends. In this study, focal radiation therapy paired with CTLA-4 blockade (ipilimumab) was tested in patients who had chemo-refractory metastatic non-small-cell lung cancer. Library generation was performed with the immunoSEQ multiplex PCR assay. Not all clones reach the TCRdb copy of this immuneACCESS table, which keeps in-frame sequences only. Checked studies attribute under half of the gap to unresolved V genes and leave the rest unexplained. Counted in this sample were around 100,000 clones; approximately 77% of them appeared once. Roughly 3.1% of the sample goes to the ten largest clones.

The receptor's source is a human donor with non-small cell lung cancer that progressed on radiotherapy plus ipilimumab. Some clones in this sample may be carry-over from other donors' samples. In this chain, TRBV2 is recombined with TRBJ1-1; the D gene is not confidently resolved. Sequencing used peripheral blood, obtained from a patient treated with radiotherapy plus ipilimumab. The DNA is TGTGCCAGCAGTGCGGACCGGAACACTGAAGCTTTCTTT. It translates as CASSADRNTEAFF. Extended through the reference TRBV2 and TRBJ1-1 proteins, this CDR3 yields the full variable domain: EPEVTQTPSHQVTQMGQEVILRCVPISNHLYFYWYRQILGQKVEFLVSFYNNEISEKSEIFDDQFSVERPDGSNFTLKIRSTKLEDSAMYFCASSADRNTEAFFGQGTRLTVV.